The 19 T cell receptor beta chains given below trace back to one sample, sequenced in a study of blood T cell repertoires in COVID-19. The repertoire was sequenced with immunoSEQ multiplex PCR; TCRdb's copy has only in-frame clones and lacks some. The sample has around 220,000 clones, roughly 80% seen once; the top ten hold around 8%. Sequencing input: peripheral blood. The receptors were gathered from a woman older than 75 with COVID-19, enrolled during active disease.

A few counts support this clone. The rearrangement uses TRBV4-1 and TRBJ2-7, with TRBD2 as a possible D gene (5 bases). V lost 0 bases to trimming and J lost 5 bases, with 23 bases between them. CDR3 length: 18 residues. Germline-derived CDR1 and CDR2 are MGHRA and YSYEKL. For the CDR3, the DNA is TGCGCCAGCAGCCAAGATCTAGTTCTAGCCGCCGTTGACGACGAGCAGTACTTC. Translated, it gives CASSQDLVLAAVDDEQYF.

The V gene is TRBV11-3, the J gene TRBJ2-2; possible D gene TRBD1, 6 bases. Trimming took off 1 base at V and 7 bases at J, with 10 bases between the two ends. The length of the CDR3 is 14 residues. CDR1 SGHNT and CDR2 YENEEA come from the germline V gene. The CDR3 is CASSLGQANGELFF. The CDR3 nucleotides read TGTGCCAGCAGCTTAGGACAGGCTAACGGGGAGCTGTTTTTT.

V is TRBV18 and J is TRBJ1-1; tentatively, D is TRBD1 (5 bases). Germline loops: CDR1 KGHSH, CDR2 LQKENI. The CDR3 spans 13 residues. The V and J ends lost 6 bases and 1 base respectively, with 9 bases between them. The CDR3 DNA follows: TGTGCCAGCTCCTCAACAGGGAACACTGAAGCTTTCTTT. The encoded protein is CASSSTGNTEAFF.

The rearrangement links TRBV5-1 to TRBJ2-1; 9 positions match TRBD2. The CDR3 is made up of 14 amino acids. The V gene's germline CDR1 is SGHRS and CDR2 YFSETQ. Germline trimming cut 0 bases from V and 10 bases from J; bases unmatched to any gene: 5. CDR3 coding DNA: TGCGCCAGCAGCTTGGAAACTAGCGGGTGGGAGCAGTTCTTC. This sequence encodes CASSLETSGWEQFF.

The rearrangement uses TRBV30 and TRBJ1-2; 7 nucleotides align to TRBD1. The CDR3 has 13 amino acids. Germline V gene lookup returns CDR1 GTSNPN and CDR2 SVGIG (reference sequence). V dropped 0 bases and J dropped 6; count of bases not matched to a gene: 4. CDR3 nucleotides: TGTGCCTGGAGTGTGAGAGGGGGCGATGGCTACACCTTC. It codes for CAWSVRGGDGYTF.

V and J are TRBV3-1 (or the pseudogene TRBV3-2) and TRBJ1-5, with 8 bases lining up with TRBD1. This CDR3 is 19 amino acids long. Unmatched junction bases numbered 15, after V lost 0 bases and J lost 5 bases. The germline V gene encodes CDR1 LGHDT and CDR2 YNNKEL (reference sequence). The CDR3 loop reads CASSQDLGRGTGGDQPQHF. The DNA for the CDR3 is TGTGCCAGCAGCCAAGACTTGGGGCGGGGGACAGGAGGGGATCAGCCCCAGCATTTT.

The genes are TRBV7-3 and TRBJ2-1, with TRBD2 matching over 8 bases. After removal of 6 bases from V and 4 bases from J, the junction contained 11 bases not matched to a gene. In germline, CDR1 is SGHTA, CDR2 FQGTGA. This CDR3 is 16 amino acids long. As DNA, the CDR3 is TGTGCCAGCAGTTTATCCGGAGCGGGGGCTTACAATGAGCAGTTCTTC. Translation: CASSLSGAGAYNEQFF.

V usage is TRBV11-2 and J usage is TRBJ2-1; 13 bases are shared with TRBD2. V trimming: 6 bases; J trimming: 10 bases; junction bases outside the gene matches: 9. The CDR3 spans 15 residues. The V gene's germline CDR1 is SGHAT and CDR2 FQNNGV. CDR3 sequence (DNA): TGTGCCAGCAGTACCGGGACTAGCGGGATTGGCGAGCAGTTCTTC. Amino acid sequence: CASSTGTSGIGEQFF.

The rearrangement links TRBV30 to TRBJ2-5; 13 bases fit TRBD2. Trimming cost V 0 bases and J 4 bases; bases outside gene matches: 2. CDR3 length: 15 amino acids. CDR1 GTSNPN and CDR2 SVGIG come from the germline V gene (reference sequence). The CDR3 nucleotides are TGTGCCTGGAGTGTAGGACTAGCGGGGGTAGAGACCCAGTACTTC. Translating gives CAWSVGLAGVETQYF.

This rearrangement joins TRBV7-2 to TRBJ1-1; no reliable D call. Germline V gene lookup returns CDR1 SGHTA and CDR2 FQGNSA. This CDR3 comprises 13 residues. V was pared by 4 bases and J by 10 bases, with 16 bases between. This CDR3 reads CASSSDTARRAFF. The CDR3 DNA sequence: TGTGCCAGCAGCTCCGACACGGCCAGACGAGCTTTCTTT.

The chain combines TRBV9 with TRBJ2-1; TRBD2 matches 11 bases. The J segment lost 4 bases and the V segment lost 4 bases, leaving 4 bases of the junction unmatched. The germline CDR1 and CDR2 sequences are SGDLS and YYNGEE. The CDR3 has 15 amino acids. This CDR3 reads CASSPGLAVYNEQFF. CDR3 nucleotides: TGTGCCAGCAGCCCGGGACTAGCGGTGTACAATGAGCAGTTCTTC.

As DNA, the CDR3 is TGTGCCAGCAGCTACCAGATGGACACTGAAGCTTTCTTT. Translating gives CASSYQMDTEAFF. The chain is built from TRBV7-3 and TRBJ1-1, with D unresolved. Germline V gene sequence: CDR1 SGHTA, CDR2 FQGTGA. The CDR3 runs to 13 residues. V was cut by 4 bases and J by 3 bases, with 9 bases left in between.

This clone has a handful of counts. CDR3 region: CASSQQGTGGAYGYTF. The DNA of the CDR3 is TGTGCCAGCAGCCAGCAAGGGACAGGGGGGGCCTATGGCTACACCTTC. The rearrangement joins TRBV3-1 (or the pseudogene TRBV3-2) to TRBJ1-2, with 11 nucleotides matching TRBD1. From germline, CDR1 is LGHDT and CDR2 YNNKEL (reference sequence). The trim removed 3 bases at V and 4 bases at J, leaving 7 bases unmatched. CDR3 length: 16 residues.

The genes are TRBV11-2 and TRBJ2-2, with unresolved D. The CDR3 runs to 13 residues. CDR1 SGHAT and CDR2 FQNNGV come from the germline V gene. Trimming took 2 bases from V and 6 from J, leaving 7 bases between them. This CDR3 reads CASSLINSGELFF. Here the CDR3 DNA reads TGTGCCAGCAGCTTAATCAATTCCGGGGAGCTGTTTTTT.

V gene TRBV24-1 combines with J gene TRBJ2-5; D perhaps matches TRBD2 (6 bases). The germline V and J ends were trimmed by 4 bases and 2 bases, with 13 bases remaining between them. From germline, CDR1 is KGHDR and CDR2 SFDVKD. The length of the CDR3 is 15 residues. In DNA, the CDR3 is TGTGCCACCAGTGACCCCCCGGGGAGGCAAGAGACCCAGTACTTC. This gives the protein CATSDPPGRQETQYF.

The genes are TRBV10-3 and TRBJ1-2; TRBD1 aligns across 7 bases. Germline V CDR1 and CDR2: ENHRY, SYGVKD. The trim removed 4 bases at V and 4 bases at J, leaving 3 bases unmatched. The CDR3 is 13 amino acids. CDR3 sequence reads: CAISVDRLYGYTF. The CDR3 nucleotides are TGTGCCATCAGTGTGGACAGGCTCTATGGCTACACCTTC.

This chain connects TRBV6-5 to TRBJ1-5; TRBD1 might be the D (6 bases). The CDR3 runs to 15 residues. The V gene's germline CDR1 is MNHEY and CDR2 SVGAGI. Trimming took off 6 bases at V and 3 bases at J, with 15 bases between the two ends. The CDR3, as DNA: TGTGCCAGCAGGCTCGGGACAACCCCCAATCAGCCCCAGCATTTT. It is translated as CASRLGTTPNQPQHF.

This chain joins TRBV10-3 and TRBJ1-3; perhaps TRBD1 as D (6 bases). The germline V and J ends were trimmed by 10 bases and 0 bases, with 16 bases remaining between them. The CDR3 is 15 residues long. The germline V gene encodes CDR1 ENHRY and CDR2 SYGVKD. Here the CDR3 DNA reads TGTGCCACCCCTGTCAGGGGATTCTCTGGAAACACCATATATTTT. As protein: CATPVRGFSGNTIYF.

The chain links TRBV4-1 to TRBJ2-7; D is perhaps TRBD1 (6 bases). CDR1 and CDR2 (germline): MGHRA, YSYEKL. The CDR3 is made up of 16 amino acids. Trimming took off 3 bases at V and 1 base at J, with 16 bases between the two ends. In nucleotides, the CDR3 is TGCGCCAGCAGCCAGGGATTGGGAACAGGGTCCTACGAGCAGTACTTC. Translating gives CASSQGLGTGSYEQYF.